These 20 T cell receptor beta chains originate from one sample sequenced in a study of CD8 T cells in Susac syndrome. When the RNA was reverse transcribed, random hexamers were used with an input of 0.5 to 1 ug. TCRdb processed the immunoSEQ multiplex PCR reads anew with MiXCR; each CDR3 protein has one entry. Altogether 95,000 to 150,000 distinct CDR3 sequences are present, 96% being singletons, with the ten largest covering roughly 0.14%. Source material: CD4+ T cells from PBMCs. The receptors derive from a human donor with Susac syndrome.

As DNA, the CDR3 is TGCAGTGCTAGAGATAGCGGACAGGGCTACGAGCAGTACTTC. Residues: CSARDSGQGYEQYF. V usage is TRBV20-1 and J usage is TRBJ2-7; TRBD1 aligns across 8 bases. Germline V gene sequence: CDR1 DFQATT, CDR2 SNEGSKA (reference sequence). This CDR3 is built from 14 residues. V shed 0 bases, J shed 3 bases, and the junction held 4 bases outside the gene matches.

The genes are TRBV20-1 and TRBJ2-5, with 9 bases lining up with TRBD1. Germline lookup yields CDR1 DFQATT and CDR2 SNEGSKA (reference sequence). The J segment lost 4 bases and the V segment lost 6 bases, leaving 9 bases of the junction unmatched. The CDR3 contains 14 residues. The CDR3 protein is CSARPGTGPETQYF. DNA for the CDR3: TGCAGTGCCCGCCCCGGGACAGGGCCAGAGACCCAGTACTTC.

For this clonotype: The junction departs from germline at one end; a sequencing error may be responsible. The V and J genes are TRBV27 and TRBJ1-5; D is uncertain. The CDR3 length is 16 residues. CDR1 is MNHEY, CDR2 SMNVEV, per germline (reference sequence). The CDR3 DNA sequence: TGTGCCAGCAGTCTATCGGACGGGAGTGGCAATCAGCCCCAGCATTTT. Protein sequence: CASSLSDGSGNQPQHF.

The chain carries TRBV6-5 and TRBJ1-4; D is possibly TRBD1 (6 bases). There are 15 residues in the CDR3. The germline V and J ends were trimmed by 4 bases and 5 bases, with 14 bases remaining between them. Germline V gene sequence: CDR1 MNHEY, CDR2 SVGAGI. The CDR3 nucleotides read TGTGCCAGCAGTTTAGGGGGTCGGGTAAATGAAAAACTGTTTTTT. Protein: CASSLGGRVNEKLFF.

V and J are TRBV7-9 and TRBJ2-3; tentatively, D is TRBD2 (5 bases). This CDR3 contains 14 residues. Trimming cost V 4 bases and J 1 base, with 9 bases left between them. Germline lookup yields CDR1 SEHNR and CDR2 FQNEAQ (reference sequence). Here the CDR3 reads CASSSGIRTDTQYF. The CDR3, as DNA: TGTGCCAGCAGCTCCGGGATTCGCACAGATACGCAGTATTTT.

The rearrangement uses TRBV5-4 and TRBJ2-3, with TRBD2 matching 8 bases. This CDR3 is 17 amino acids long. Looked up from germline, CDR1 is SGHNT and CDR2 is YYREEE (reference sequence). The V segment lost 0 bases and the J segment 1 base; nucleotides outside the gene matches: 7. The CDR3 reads CASSLASSAGGTDTQYF. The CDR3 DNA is TGTGCCAGCAGCTTGGCCTCTTCAGCGGGGGGCACAGATACGCAGTATTTT. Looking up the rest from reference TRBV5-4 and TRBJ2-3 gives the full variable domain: ETGVTQSPTHLIKTRGQQVTLRCSSQSGHNTVSWYQQALGQGPQFIFQYYREEENGRGNFPPRFSGLQFPNYSSELNVNALELDDSALYLCASSLASSAGGTDTQYFGPGTRLTVL.

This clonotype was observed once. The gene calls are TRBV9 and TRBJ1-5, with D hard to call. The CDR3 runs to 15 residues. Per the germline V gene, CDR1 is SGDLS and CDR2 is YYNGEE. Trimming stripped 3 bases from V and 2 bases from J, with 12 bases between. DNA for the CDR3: TGTGCCAGCAGCGAAGGCCCTGGGGGCAATCAGCCCCAGCATTTT. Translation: CASSEGPGGNQPQHF.

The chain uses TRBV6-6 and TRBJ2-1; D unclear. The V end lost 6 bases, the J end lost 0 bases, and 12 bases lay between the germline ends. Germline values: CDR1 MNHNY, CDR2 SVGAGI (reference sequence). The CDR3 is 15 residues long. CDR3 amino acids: CASRMWASSYNEQFF. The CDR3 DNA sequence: TGTGCCAGCAGGATGTGGGCGTCCTCCTACAATGAGCAGTTCTTC.

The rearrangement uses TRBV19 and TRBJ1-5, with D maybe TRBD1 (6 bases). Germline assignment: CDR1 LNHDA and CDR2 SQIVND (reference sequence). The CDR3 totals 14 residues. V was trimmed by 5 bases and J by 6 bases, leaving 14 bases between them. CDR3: CASSPQGSVQPQHF. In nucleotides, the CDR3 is TGTGCCAGTAGTCCTCAGGGGAGCGTTCAGCCCCAGCATTTT.

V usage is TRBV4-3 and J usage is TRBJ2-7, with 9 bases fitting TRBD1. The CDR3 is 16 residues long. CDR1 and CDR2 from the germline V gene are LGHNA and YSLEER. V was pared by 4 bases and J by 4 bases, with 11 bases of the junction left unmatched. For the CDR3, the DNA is TGCGCCAGCAGCCCCTCTCGGACAGGGGAAGATTACGAGCAGTACTTC. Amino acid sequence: CASSPSRTGEDYEQYF.

This chain's CDR3 is CATSRAGQGANEQFF. The DNA of the CDR3 is TGTGCCACCAGCAGAGCGGGACAGGGGGCAAATGAGCAGTTCTTC. The chain employs TRBV15 and TRBJ2-1; 12 bases map to TRBD1. The V segment lost 1 base and the J segment 7 bases; nucleotides outside the gene matches: 2. Germline V lookup: CDR1 LNHNV, CDR2 YYDKDF (reference sequence). The CDR3 has 15 amino acids.

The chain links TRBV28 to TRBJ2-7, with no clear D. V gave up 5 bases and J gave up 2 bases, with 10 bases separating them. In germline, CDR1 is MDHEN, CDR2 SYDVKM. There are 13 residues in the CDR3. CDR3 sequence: CASSLVGAYEQYF. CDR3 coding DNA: TGTGCCAGCAGTCTCGTCGGAGCCTACGAGCAGTACTTC.

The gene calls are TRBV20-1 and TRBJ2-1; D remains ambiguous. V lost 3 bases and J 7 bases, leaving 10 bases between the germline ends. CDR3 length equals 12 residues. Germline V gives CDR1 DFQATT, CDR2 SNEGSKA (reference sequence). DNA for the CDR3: TGCAGTGCTAGGGCAGCGCTTAATGAGCAGTTCTTC. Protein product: CSARAALNEQFF.

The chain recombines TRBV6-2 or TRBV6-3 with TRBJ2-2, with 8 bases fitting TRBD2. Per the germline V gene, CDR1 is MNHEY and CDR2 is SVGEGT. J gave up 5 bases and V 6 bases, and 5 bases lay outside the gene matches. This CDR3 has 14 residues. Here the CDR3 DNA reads TGTGCCAGCAGACTAGCGGTGGGGACCGGGGAGCTGTTTTTT. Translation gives CASRLAVGTGELFF.

The CDR3 sequence is CASSSGLAGREQFF. The CDR3 DNA reads as TGTGCCAGCAGTTCGGGACTAGCGGGTAGGGAGCAGTTCTTC. The chain employs TRBV12-3 or TRBV12-4 and TRBJ2-1; TRBD2 matches at 12 bases. The CDR3 loop spans 14 amino acids. V shed 4 bases, J shed 10 bases, and the junction held 5 bases outside the gene matches.

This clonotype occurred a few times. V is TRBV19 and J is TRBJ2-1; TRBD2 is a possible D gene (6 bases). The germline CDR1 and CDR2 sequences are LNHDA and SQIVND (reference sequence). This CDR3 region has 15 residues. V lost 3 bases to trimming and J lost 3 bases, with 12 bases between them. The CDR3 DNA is TGTGCCAGTAGTATTAGCGGTAGCAGCTACAATGAGCAGTTCTTC. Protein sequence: CASSISGSSYNEQFF. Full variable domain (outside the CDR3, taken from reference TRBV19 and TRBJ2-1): DGGITQSPKYLFRKEGQNVTLSCEQNLNHDAMYWYRQDPGQGLRLIYYSQIVNDFQKGDIAEGYSVSREKKESFPLTVTSAQKNPTAFYLCASSISGSSYNEQFFGPGTRLTVL.

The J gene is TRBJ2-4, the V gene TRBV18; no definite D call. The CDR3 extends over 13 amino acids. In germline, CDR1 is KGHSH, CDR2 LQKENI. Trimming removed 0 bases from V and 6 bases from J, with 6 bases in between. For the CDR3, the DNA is TGTGCCAGCTCACCACCGTGGTCAAACATTCAGTACTTC. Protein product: CASSPPWSNIQYF. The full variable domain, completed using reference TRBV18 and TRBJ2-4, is NAGVMQNPRHLVRRRGQEARLRCSPMKGHSHVYWYRQLPEEGLKFMVYLQKENIIDESGMPKERFSAEFPKEGPSILRIQQVVRGDSAAYFCASSPPWSNIQYFGAGTRLSVL.

This CDR3 is CASSHQGNQPQHF. Here the CDR3 DNA reads TGTGCCAGCAGCCATCAGGGGAATCAGCCCCAGCATTTT. V usage is TRBV3-1 and J usage is TRBJ1-5, with a possible D match to TRBD1 (6 bases). CDR3 length: 13 amino acids. V was shortened by 3 bases and J by 4 bases, with 7 bases between the two germline ends. Germline V gene sequence: CDR1 LGHDT, CDR2 YNNKEL (reference sequence).

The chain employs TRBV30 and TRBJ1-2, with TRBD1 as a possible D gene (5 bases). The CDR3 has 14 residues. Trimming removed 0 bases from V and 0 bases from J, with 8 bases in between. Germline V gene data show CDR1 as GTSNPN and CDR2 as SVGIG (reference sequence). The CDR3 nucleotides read TGTGCCTGGAGTGTAATGGGGGCTAACTATGGCTACACCTTC. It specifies CAWSVMGANYGYTF.

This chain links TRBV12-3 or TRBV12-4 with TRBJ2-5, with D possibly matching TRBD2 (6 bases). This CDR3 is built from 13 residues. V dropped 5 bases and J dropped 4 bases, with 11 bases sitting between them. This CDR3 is CASSPDSGETQYF. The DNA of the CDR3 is TGTGCCAGCAGTCCCGATAGCGGAGAGACCCAGTACTTC.